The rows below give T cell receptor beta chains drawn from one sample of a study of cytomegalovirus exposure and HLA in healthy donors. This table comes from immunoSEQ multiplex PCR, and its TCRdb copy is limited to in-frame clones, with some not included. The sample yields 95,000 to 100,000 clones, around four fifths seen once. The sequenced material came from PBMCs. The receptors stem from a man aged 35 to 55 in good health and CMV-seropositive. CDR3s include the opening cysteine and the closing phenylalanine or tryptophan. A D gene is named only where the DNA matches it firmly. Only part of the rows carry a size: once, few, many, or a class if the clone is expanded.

CDR3 DNA: TGTGCCAGCAGTGATCGGGGAGTAAACGAGCAGTACTTC
CDR3 protein: CASSDRGVNEQYF
J gene: TRBJ2-7
CDR3 length: 13
clone size: .
V gene: TRBV27
D gene: .

CDR3 DNA: TGTGCCAGCTCACCGGATTACACACAGGGGGCCGATTCACCCCTCCACTTT
CDR3 protein: CASSPDYTQGADSPLHF
J gene: TRBJ1-6
CDR3 length: 17
clone size: .
V gene: TRBV18
D gene: TRBD1

CDR3 DNA: TGTGCCAGCAGCTTATTGCGGGCGGGCCGACCCTACGAGCAGTACTTC
CDR3 protein: CASSLLRAGRPYEQYF
J gene: TRBJ2-7
CDR3 length: 16
clone size: .
V gene: TRBV7-6
D gene: .

CDR3 DNA: TGTGCCAGCAGTGCGAGTCGCGGGAGGCCGGGCACAGATACGCAGTATTTT
CDR3 protein: CASSASRGRPGTDTQYF
J gene: TRBJ2-3
CDR3 length: 17
clone size: .
V gene: TRBV28
D gene: TRBD2

CDR3 DNA: TGTGCCAGCCGCGGACTAGCGGGGGGCACAGATACGCAGTATTTT
CDR3 protein: CASRGLAGGTDTQYF
J gene: TRBJ2-3
CDR3 length: 15
clone size: .
V gene: TRBV2
D gene: TRBD2

CDR3 DNA: TGTGCCAGCAGCAGGACTAGCGGGGGAGAGCAGTACTTC
CDR3 protein: CASSRTSGGEQYF
J gene: TRBJ2-7
CDR3 length: 13
clone size: .
V gene: TRBV9
D gene: TRBD2

CDR3 DNA: TGCGCCAGCAGGACTAGCGGGAGGGTGAACACCGGGGAGCTGTTTTTT
CDR3 protein: CASRTSGRVNTGELFF
J gene: TRBJ2-2
CDR3 length: 16
clone size: few
V gene: TRBV5-1
D gene: TRBD2

CDR3 DNA: TGTGCCTGTGCTAGCGGGCCTGGGGAGACCCAGTACTTC
CDR3 protein: CACASGPGETQYF
J gene: TRBJ2-5
CDR3 length: 13
clone size: .
V gene: TRBV2
D gene: TRBD2

CDR3 DNA: TGTGCCAGCAGCTTAACTTTGTTGGGGCACACCGGGGAGCTGTTTTTT
CDR3 protein: CASSLTLLGHTGELFF
J gene: TRBJ2-2
CDR3 length: 16
clone size: few
V gene: TRBV7-3
D gene: .

CDR3 DNA: TGTGCCAGCAGCCAAGGGGACAGGGACAATGAGCAGTTCTTC
CDR3 protein: CASSQGDRDNEQFF
J gene: TRBJ2-1
CDR3 length: 14
clone size: .
V gene: TRBV4-2
D gene: TRBD1

CDR3 DNA: TGCGCCAGCAGCTTGAGCGGGGGGGCAACAGATACGCAGTATTTT
CDR3 protein: CASSLSGGATDTQYF
J gene: TRBJ2-3
CDR3 length: 15
clone size: .
V gene: TRBV5-1
D gene: TRBD2

CDR3 DNA: TGTTCCAGCAGACTGACTAGTTACAATGAGCAGTTCTTC
CDR3 protein: CSSRLTSYNEQFF
J gene: TRBJ2-1
CDR3 length: 13
clone size: once
V gene: TRBV7-9
D gene: .

CDR3 DNA: TGCGCCAGCAGCGAGCCGGGACTAGCGGGGGCCGGCGAGCAGTACTTC
CDR3 protein: CASSEPGLAGAGEQYF
J gene: TRBJ2-7
CDR3 length: 16
clone size: .
V gene: TRBV5-1
D gene: TRBD2

CDR3 DNA: TGTGCCAGCAGTACCAGGGGTTGGTACGAGCAGTACTTC
CDR3 protein: CASSTRGWYEQYF
J gene: TRBJ2-7
CDR3 length: 13
clone size: once
V gene: TRBV27
D gene: .

CDR3 DNA: TGTGCCAGCAGTTCGGGACAGGGGGCTAACACCGGGGAGCTGTTTTTT
CDR3 protein: CASSSGQGANTGELFF
J gene: TRBJ2-2
CDR3 length: 16
clone size: .
V gene: TRBV11-3
D gene: TRBD1

CDR3 DNA: TGTGCCAGCAGCTTTGCCGGTGGTGAGCAGTTCTTC
CDR3 protein: CASSFAGGEQFF
J gene: TRBJ2-1
CDR3 length: 12
clone size: .
V gene: TRBV7-9
D gene: .

CDR3 DNA: TGTGCCAGCAGCCAAGGGGGCGCTGAAGCTTTCTTT
CDR3 protein: CASSQGGAEAFF
J gene: TRBJ1-1
CDR3 length: 12
clone size: .
V gene: TRBV7-6
D gene: TRBD1

CDR3 DNA: TGTGCCAGTAGTATAGAAGGACGGCGGGGGGGCGATGAGCAGTTCTTC
CDR3 protein: CASSIEGRRGGDEQFF
J gene: TRBJ2-1
CDR3 length: 16
clone size: .
V gene: TRBV19
D gene: TRBD2

CDR3 DNA: TGTGCTAGCAGCTCAGGTCGGGAAGCCCACGAGCAGTACTTC
CDR3 protein: CASSSGREAHEQYF
J gene: TRBJ2-7
CDR3 length: 14
clone size: .
V gene: TRBV7-7
D gene: .

CDR3 DNA: TGTGCCAGCAGCTTAGGGTTTCAGAGGAGCACCGGGGAGCTGTTTTTT
CDR3 protein: CASSLGFQRSTGELFF
J gene: TRBJ2-2
CDR3 length: 16
clone size: .
V gene: TRBV11-3
D gene: .

CDR3 DNA: TGTGCCACCAGCAGCCGGGACTCGAGCACAGATACGCAGTATTTT
CDR3 protein: CATSSRDSSTDTQYF
J gene: TRBJ2-3
CDR3 length: 15
clone size: .
V gene: TRBV15
D gene: .

CDR3 DNA: TGTGCCATCAGTGACGGCGGGAGGGCCCACGAGCAGTACTTC
CDR3 protein: CAISDGGRAHEQYF
J gene: TRBJ2-7
CDR3 length: 14
clone size: .
V gene: TRBV10-3
D gene: TRBD2

CDR3 DNA: TGTGCCAGCAGCTCGACGGGGGGAGGTGAGCAGTTCTTC
CDR3 protein: CASSSTGGGEQFF
J gene: TRBJ2-1
CDR3 length: 13
clone size: .
V gene: TRBV11-1
D gene: TRBD2

CDR3 DNA: TGTGCCAGCAGCAATGCAGCGGGAGTAACCGAGCAGTACTTC
CDR3 protein: CASSNAAGVTEQYF
J gene: TRBJ2-7
CDR3 length: 14
clone size: .
V gene: TRBV21-1
D gene: .

CDR3 DNA: TGCGCCAGCAGCTTGGGGACAGGCGGCTACGAGCAGTACTTC
CDR3 protein: CASSLGTGGYEQYF
J gene: TRBJ2-7
CDR3 length: 14
clone size: once
V gene: TRBV5-1
D gene: TRBD1

CDR3 DNA: TGTGCCAGCAGTCGTGGCAGGGAATATGGCTACACCTTC
CDR3 protein: CASSRGREYGYTF
J gene: TRBJ1-2
CDR3 length: 13
clone size: .
V gene: TRBV28
D gene: .

CDR3 DNA: TGTGCCAGCAGCTCGGTCGTAGATCAGCCCCAGCATTTT
CDR3 protein: CASSSVVDQPQHF
J gene: TRBJ1-5
CDR3 length: 13
clone size: .
V gene: TRBV5-6
D gene: .

CDR3 DNA: TGTGCCAGCTCACCTCGACAGGGTCCCTACGAGCAGTACTTC
CDR3 protein: CASSPRQGPYEQYF
J gene: TRBJ2-7
CDR3 length: 14
clone size: .
V gene: TRBV18
D gene: TRBD1

CDR3 DNA: TGTGCCAGCAGCTTTAGCGGGAGGCGCGAGCAGTACTTC
CDR3 protein: CASSFSGRREQYF
J gene: TRBJ2-7
CDR3 length: 13
clone size: .
V gene: TRBV5-4
D gene: TRBD2

CDR3 DNA: TGTGCCAGTAGTATAGCACAGATTAATTCACCCCTCCACTTT
CDR3 protein: CASSIAQINSPLHF
J gene: TRBJ1-6
CDR3 length: 14
clone size: few
V gene: TRBV19
D gene: .

CDR3 DNA: TGTGCCAGCAGCTTAAGACAGGGTCGCGCTGAAGCTTTCTTT
CDR3 protein: CASSLRQGRAEAFF
J gene: TRBJ1-1
CDR3 length: 14
clone size: .
V gene: TRBV7-2
D gene: TRBD1

CDR3 DNA: TGTGCCAGCAGTACATCGGGACTAGCGGGAGCGGATACGCAGTATTTT
CDR3 protein: CASSTSGLAGADTQYF
J gene: TRBJ2-3
CDR3 length: 16
clone size: .
V gene: TRBV28
D gene: TRBD2

CDR3 DNA: TGTGCCAGCAGCGTATTAAGCGGGGGGGCTGGTGAGCAGTTCTTC
CDR3 protein: CASSVLSGGAGEQFF
J gene: TRBJ2-1
CDR3 length: 15
clone size: .
V gene: TRBV9
D gene: TRBD2

CDR3 DNA: TGTGCCAGCTCACCAGAGGCTGGCTACACCTTC
CDR3 protein: CASSPEAGYTF
J gene: TRBJ1-2
CDR3 length: 11
clone size: .
V gene: TRBV18
D gene: .

CDR3 DNA: TGTGCCAGTAGTATTGGGGGGACCCCTGGGGGGACCCAGTACTTC
CDR3 protein: CASSIGGTPGGTQYF
J gene: TRBJ2-5
CDR3 length: 15
clone size: .
V gene: TRBV19
D gene: .

CDR3 DNA: TGTGCCAGCAGCTTGGCCAGCGACCGTGAAGCTTTCTTT
CDR3 protein: CASSLASDREAFF
J gene: TRBJ1-1
CDR3 length: 13
clone size: .
V gene: TRBV5-4
D gene: .

CDR3 DNA: TGTGCCAGCAGCTGGACAGGGGACTACGAGCAGTACTTC
CDR3 protein: CASSWTGDYEQYF
J gene: TRBJ2-7
CDR3 length: 13
clone size: .
V gene: TRBV27
D gene: TRBD1

CDR3 DNA: TGTGCCAGCAGTTACTCCGGGACAGCAAAAGAACCCCAGCATTTT
CDR3 protein: CASSYSGTAKEPQHF
J gene: TRBJ1-5
CDR3 length: 15
clone size: .
V gene: TRBV6-5
D gene: TRBD1

CDR3 DNA: TGTGCCAGCAGTTTAACCCCCCCAGGGTACAATTCACCCCTCCACTTT
CDR3 protein: CASSLTPPGYNSPLHF
J gene: TRBJ1-6
CDR3 length: 16
clone size: few
V gene: TRBV28
D gene: .

CDR3 DNA: TGTGCCAGCAGCTTGCGGATAGATACGCAGTATTTT
CDR3 protein: CASSLRIDTQYF
J gene: TRBJ2-3
CDR3 length: 12
clone size: .
V gene: TRBV13
D gene: .

CDR3 DNA: TGTGCCAGAAGCTCCTCTCGTACTCTTCCGGGACAGGGCGTATACGAGCAGTACTTC
CDR3 protein: CARSSSRTLPGQGVYEQYF
J gene: TRBJ2-7
CDR3 length: 19
clone size: .
V gene: TRBV5-3
D gene: TRBD1

CDR3 DNA: TGTGCCAGCAGCTTAGGCTCTACAGGGCAAGTTAATGAAAAACTGTTTTTT
CDR3 protein: CASSLGSTGQVNEKLFF
J gene: TRBJ1-4
CDR3 length: 17
clone size: .
V gene: TRBV7-6
D gene: .

CDR3 DNA: TGTGCCAGCGCCCCCTTCGGGGGGGCTTTCACCTACGAGCAGTACTTC
CDR3 protein: CASAPFGGAFTYEQYF
J gene: TRBJ2-7
CDR3 length: 16
clone size: .
V gene: TRBV18
D gene: TRBD2

CDR3 DNA: TGTGCCAGCAGCGGGGGGGCAGGGCCGGAGGAGACCCAGTACTTC
CDR3 protein: CASSGGAGPEETQYF
J gene: TRBJ2-5
CDR3 length: 15
clone size: .
V gene: TRBV11-2
D gene: .

CDR3 DNA: TGTGCCAGCAGTGACGCTACAGGGGCGGATACGCAGTATTTT
CDR3 protein: CASSDATGADTQYF
J gene: TRBJ2-3
CDR3 length: 14
clone size: .
V gene: TRBV6-4
D gene: TRBD1

CDR3 DNA: TGTGCCAGCAGTGAGGGGGGGACCGAGCAGTACTTC
CDR3 protein: CASSEGGTEQYF
J gene: TRBJ2-7
CDR3 length: 12
clone size: .
V gene: TRBV2
D gene: TRBD2

CDR3 DNA: TGCGCCAGCAGCCCAAGAGGCCTCGAGCGGGAGTACAGCTCCTACGAGCAGTACTTC
CDR3 protein: CASSPRGLEREYSSYEQYF
J gene: TRBJ2-7
CDR3 length: 19
clone size: .
V gene: TRBV5-1
D gene: TRBD2

CDR3 DNA: TGTGCCAGCAGTTCGACAGGGGGAAACACCGGGGAGCTGTTTTTT
CDR3 protein: CASSSTGGNTGELFF
J gene: TRBJ2-2
CDR3 length: 15
clone size: .
V gene: TRBV6-5
D gene: TRBD1

CDR3 DNA: TGTGCCATCAGTGGCAGGATAGATGAAGAGACCCAGTACTTC
CDR3 protein: CAISGRIDEETQYF
J gene: TRBJ2-5
CDR3 length: 14
clone size: .
V gene: TRBV10-3
D gene: .

CDR3 DNA: TGTGCCAGCAGCCCGGGGGGGCGGACTGAAGCTTTCTTT
CDR3 protein: CASSPGGRTEAFF
J gene: TRBJ1-1
CDR3 length: 13
clone size: .
V gene: TRBV9
D gene: .

CDR3 DNA: TGCGCCAGCAGCTTAGACCGACAGGGGGCGGAGACCCAGTACTTC
CDR3 protein: CASSLDRQGAETQYF
J gene: TRBJ2-5
CDR3 length: 15
clone size: .
V gene: TRBV5-1
D gene: TRBD1

CDR3 DNA: TGTGCCAGCAGTGTAAGCAGGGGGGATTCACCCCTCCACTTT
CDR3 protein: CASSVSRGDSPLHF
J gene: TRBJ1-6
CDR3 length: 14
clone size: .
V gene: TRBV2
D gene: TRBD1

CDR3 DNA: TGTGCCAGCGGTGGGGGACAGCAGAATTCACCCCTCCACTTT
CDR3 protein: CASGGGQQNSPLHF
J gene: TRBJ1-6
CDR3 length: 14
clone size: .
V gene: TRBV6-1
D gene: TRBD1

CDR3 DNA: TGTGCCAGCAGGGGGCAGGACTCCTACGAGCAGTACTTC
CDR3 protein: CASRGQDSYEQYF
J gene: TRBJ2-7
CDR3 length: 13
clone size: .
V gene: TRBV28
D gene: .